The T cell receptor beta chain described here comes from a study of early T cells in non-severe SARS-CoV-2 infection. TCRdb re-derived calls from the 5' RACE reads in MiXCR, one entry per CDR3 protein. The table records tens of thousands of distinct CDR3 sequences, roughly 6% of them present only once. The germline V gene has CDR1 MNHEY and CDR2 SMNVEV (reference sequence). Trimming pared 3 bases from V and 6 bases from J, leaving 15 bases between. CDR3 length equals 15 residues. There are a few counts of this clonotype. The material sequenced was whole blood. The TCR sequence derives from an adult who was a healthcare worker with PCR-confirmed SARS-CoV-2 infection or an uninfected control (not recorded which). The chain employs TRBV27 and TRBJ2-1, with D perhaps TRBD2 (6 bases). This CDR3 is CASSFGGINLNEQFF. DNA for the CDR3: TGTGCCAGCAGTTTCGGCGGGATCAATCTCAATGAGCAGTTCTTC.